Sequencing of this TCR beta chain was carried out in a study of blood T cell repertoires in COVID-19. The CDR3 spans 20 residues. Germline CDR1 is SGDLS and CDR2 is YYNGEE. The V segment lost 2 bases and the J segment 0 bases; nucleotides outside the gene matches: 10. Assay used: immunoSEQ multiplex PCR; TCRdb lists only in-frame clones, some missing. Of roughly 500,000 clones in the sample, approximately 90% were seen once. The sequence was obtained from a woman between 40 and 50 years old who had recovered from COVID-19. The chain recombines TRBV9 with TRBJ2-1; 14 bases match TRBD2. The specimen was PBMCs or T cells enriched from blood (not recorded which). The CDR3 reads CASSVTPGTSGSSSYNEQFF. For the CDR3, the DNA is TGTGCCAGCAGCGTTACCCCCGGGACTAGCGGGAGTTCCTCCTACAATGAGCAGTTCTTC. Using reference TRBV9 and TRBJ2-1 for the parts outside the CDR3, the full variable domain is DSGVTQTPKHLITATGQRVTLRCSPRSGDLSVYWYQQSLDQGLQFLIQYYNGEERAKGNILERFSAQQFPDLHSELNLSSLELGDSALYFCASSVTPGTSGSSSYNEQFFGPGTRLTVL.